These T cell receptor beta chains were read from a single sample in a study of blood T cell repertoires in COVID-19. The protocol was immunoSEQ multiplex PCR, while the TCRdb copy is restricted to in-frame clones and leaves out a portion. The data show about 150,000 clones, with 80% seen just once and 0.45% to 0.6% held by the top ten. Sequenced sample: peripheral blood. The receptors originated from a man between 60 and 70 years old with acute or convalescent COVID-19. CDR3s include the opening cysteine and the closing phenylalanine or tryptophan. A D gene is named only where the DNA matches it firmly. Size is stated for part of the rows, as once, few or many counts, or as a class when the clone is expanded.

clone size	V gene	D gene	J gene	CDR3 DNA	CDR3 protein
NA	TRBV7-7	TRBD2	TRBJ2-5	TGTGCTAGCAGCTTAGGGGGGACTAGACAAGAGACCCAGTACTTC	CASSLGGTRQETQYF
few	TRBV28	NA	TRBJ1-1	TGTGCCAGCAGTTCCAGCGGTAGGCTGAACACTGAAGCTTTCTTT	CASSSSGRLNTEAFF
NA	TRBV28	NA	TRBJ1-2	TGTGCCAGCATACCTGGGGGCAGGGAGTATGGCTACACCTTC	CASIPGGREYGYTF
NA	TRBV9	NA	TRBJ2-6	TGTGCCAGCAGCGTTACGGCGGCCGGGTCTGGGGCCAACGTCCTGACTTTC	CASSVTAAGSGANVLTF
NA	TRBV5-6	NA	TRBJ2-5	TGTGCCAGCAGCTTGATACTGAGAAAGACCCAGTACTTC	CASSLILRKTQYF
once	TRBV4-3	TRBD1	TRBJ1-4	TGCGCCAGCAGCCAAGATCTTCGGGGACAGGGTGAAGAAAAACTGTTTTTT	CASSQDLRGQGEEKLFF
NA	TRBV10-3	TRBD2	TRBJ2-1	TGTGCCATCAGTGGACTAGCGGGAGGGGGGAATGAGCAGTTCTTC	CAISGLAGGGNEQFF
NA	TRBV2	TRBD1	TRBJ2-2	TGTGCCAGCGACAATCGCCATAGGGGGCTCAAGCTCCGAGACACCGGGGAGCTGTTTTTT	CASDNRHRGLKLRDTGELFF
NA	TRBV19	NA	TRBJ2-7	TGTGCCAGTAGCCGTACCTCGGGGGCCTACGAGCAGTACTTC	CASSRTSGAYEQYF
once	TRBV7-9	NA	TRBJ2-7	TGTGCCAGCAGCCCGCGAGGGCCTCCCTACGAGCAGTACTTC	CASSPRGPPYEQYF
once	TRBV24-1	NA	TRBJ2-1	TGTGCCACCAGTGATTTCAGGGGAGAGCAGTTCTTC	CATSDFRGEQFF
few	TRBV9	NA	TRBJ1-1	TGTGCCAGCAGCGTAGGGGGCTGGGGAGGGTCGGCTGAAGCTTTCTTT	CASSVGGWGGSAEAFF
NA	TRBV6-2/TRBV6-3	NA	TRBJ1-5	TGTGCCAGCAGTTACTCGAGGTCAAGCAATCAGCCCCAGCATTTT	CASSYSRSSNQPQHF
NA	TRBV4-3	NA	TRBJ2-5	TGCGCCAGCAGCCAAGATCCGAGGGTCGGTGGGACCCAGTACTTC	CASSQDPRVGGTQYF
NA	TRBV7-9	NA	TRBJ2-7	TGTGCCAGCAGCTTAGAGGGGAGGCTTAGCGAGCAGTACTTC	CASSLEGRLSEQYF
NA	TRBV29-1	TRBD1	TRBJ2-5	TGCAGCGCCAAACAGGGGATTGAGACCCAGTACTTC	CSAKQGIETQYF
once	TRBV4-1	TRBD1	TRBJ2-5	TGCGCCAGCAGCCAAGAGGCGGACAGGGGTTGGGAGACCCAGTACTTC	CASSQEADRGWETQYF
NA	TRBV19	NA	TRBJ2-3	TGTGCCAGTGGAGGGTTTAGCACAGATACGCAGTATTTT	CASGGFSTDTQYF
NA	TRBV15	NA	TRBJ2-7	TGTGCCACCAGCAGGAACAGGGAGAACTACGAGCAGTACTTC	CATSRNRENYEQYF
NA	TRBV7-9	TRBD1	TRBJ1-2	TGTGCCAGCAGCGGACAGGTCATCTATGGCTACACCTTC	CASSGQVIYGYTF
NA	TRBV10-2	NA	TRBJ2-1	TGCGCCAGCAGTGAGACCCAGTACAATGAGCAGTTCTTC	CASSETQYNEQFF
NA	TRBV18	NA	TRBJ1-3	TGTGCCAGCTCACCCCCGGTCGGAAACACCATATATTTT	CASSPPVGNTIYF